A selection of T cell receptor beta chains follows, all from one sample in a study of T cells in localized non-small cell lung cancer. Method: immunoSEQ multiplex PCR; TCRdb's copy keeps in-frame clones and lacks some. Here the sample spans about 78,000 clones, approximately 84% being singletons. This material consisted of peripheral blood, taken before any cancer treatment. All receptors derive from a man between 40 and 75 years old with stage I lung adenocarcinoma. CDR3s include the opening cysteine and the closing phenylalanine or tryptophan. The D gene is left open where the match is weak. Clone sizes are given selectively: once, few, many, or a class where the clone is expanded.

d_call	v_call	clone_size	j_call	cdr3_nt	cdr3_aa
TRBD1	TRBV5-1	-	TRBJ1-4	TGCGCCAGCAGCTTGGCAGGGGGCGATGAAAAACTGTTTTTT	CASSLAGGDEKLFF
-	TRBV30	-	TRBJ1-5	TGTGCCTGGAGTAAAGGACGGTACAATCAGCCCCAGCATTTT	CAWSKGRYNQPQHF
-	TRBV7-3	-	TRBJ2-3	TGTGCCAGCAGCTTAACTGGGTACTGGGACACAGATACGCAGTATTTT	CASSLTGYWDTDTQYF
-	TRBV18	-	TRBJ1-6	TGTGCCAGCTCACCACGGGATGCAACAGCCTATAATTCACCCCTCCACTTT	CASSPRDATAYNSPLHF
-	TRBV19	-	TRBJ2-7	TGTGCCAGTAGTAGCCGGGACGGCGAAGAGCAGTACTTC	CASSSRDGEEQYF
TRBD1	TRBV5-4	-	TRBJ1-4	TGTGCCAGCAGTCAACGGGACAGAACCGAAAAACTGTTTTTT	CASSQRDRTEKLFF
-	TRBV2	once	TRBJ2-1	TGTGCCAGCAGTGAACCCACCCCTCGAATCTCACGGGAGCAGTTCTTC	CASSEPTPRISREQFF
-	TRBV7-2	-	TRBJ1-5	TGTGCCAGCAGCACAGGGTTGGGGAATCAGCCCCAGCATTTT	CASSTGLGNQPQHF
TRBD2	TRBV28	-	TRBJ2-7	TGTGCCAGCAGGCCTAGCGGGAGGGCGACTTCCTACGAGCAGTACTTC	CASRPSGRATSYEQYF
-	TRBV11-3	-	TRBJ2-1	TGTGCCAGCAGCCCAGAGAATAATGAGCAGTTCTTC	CASSPENNEQFF